The clone carrying this T cell receptor (beta chain) appeared a few times. What it binds is not known. What was sequenced were expressed TCRB transcripts, since all of the isolated RNA had been reverse transcribed. Here immunoSEQ multiplex PCR was the method, and the copy in TCRdb shows in-frame clones only, minus some. The sample yields about 150,000 clones, less than 11% seen once. The sample belongs to a study of beta chain features in type 1 diabetes. General observations from the study: The naive, central memory and Treg TCRB repertoires of patients appeared to be more similar to one another than those of healthy donors.

Germline CDR1 MNHEY, CDR2 SVGAGI. CDR3 length: 15 residues. V lost 0 bases and J 2 bases, leaving 11 bases between the germline ends. Specimen: naive CD4+ T cells from blood. The J gene is TRBJ2-7, the V gene TRBV6-5, with a weak D call TRBD1 (6 bases). This clonotype was obtained from a man in his late teens or twenties in good health. CDR3 region: CASSYSPSGAYEQYF. In DNA, the CDR3 is TGTGCCAGCAGTTACTCCCCCTCAGGGGCCTACGAGCAGTACTTC.